A selection of T cell receptor beta chains follows, all from one sample in a study of response to subunit inactivated influenza vaccine. TCRdb independently ran MiXCR on the RT-PCR reads; one entry per CDR3 protein. The data show about 570,000 distinct CDR3 sequences, approximately 11% seen once. The sample also formed part of further work on T cells expressing NK-cell markers.

The sequenced sample was PBMCs from blood, obtained on the day of vaccination. The receptors stem from a man in his fifties who received an inactivated influenza vaccine. Each CDR3 is given with its conserved first and last residue. A D gene is named only where the DNA matches it firmly. Expanded clones get a size class; other rows say once, few or many, or leave the size out.

clone_size	j_call	v_call	d_call	cdr3_aa	cdr3_nt
few	TRBJ2-1	TRBV6-2/TRBV6-3	TRBD1	CASSYSGTALNEQFF	TGTGCCAGCAGTTACTCCGGGACAGCCCTCAATGAGCAGTTCTTC
-	TRBJ1-2	TRBV3-1	-	CASSSYGRGGYTF	TGTGCCAGCAGCTCCTACGGTAGGGGCGGCTACACCTTC
-	TRBJ1-2	TRBV5-5	-	CASSSTGRTPYLYGYTF	TGTGCCAGCAGCAGTACAGGGAGAACTCCTTACCTCTATGGCTACACCTTC
few	TRBJ2-7	TRBV20-1	-	CSGQGENEQYF	TGCAGTGGGCAGGGTGAAAACGAGCAGTACTTC
few	TRBJ2-3	TRBV23-1	-	CASSHPRTADTQYF	TGCGCCAGCAGTCATCCCAGGACAGCCGATACGCAGTATTTT
-	TRBJ2-5	TRBV4-3	-	CASSQARAETQYF	TGCGCCAGCAGCCAAGCTAGGGCGGAGACCCAGTACTTC
many	TRBJ2-1	TRBV5-1	TRBD2	CASRIRTSGPPHNEQFF	TGCGCCAGCAGGATCCGGACTAGCGGGCCTCCGCACAATGAGCAGTTCTTC
-	TRBJ2-7	TRBV4-3	TRBD1	CASSQLSGQGYEQYF	TGCGCCAGCAGCCAGCTCTCGGGACAGGGCTACGAGCAGTACTTC
few	TRBJ1-3	TRBV11-2	-	CASSLVGGQRVSGNTIYF	TGTGCCAGCAGCTTAGTGGGGGGGCAGCGGGTCTCTGGAAACACCATATATTTT
many	TRBJ2-3	TRBV7-7	TRBD2	CASSVAGVADTQYF	TGTGCTAGCAGCGTAGCGGGGGTAGCAGATACGCAGTATTTT
many	TRBJ1-1	TRBV7-9	-	CASSLVGEEAFF	TGTGCCAGCAGCTTAGTGGGGGAAGAAGCTTTCTTT
few	TRBJ1-1	TRBV7-2	-	CASSKRSGVTEAFF	TGTGCCAGCAGCAAGAGGTCGGGGGTCACTGAAGCTTTCTTT
-	TRBJ2-1	TRBV7-2	TRBD2	CASRIGLAGEQFF	TGTGCCAGCAGAATAGGCCTAGCGGGGGAGCAGTTCTTC
-	TRBJ2-1	TRBV18	TRBD1	CASSPGTDLSYNEQFF	TGTGCCAGCTCACCTGGGACAGATCTCTCCTACAATGAGCAGTTCTTC
few	TRBJ1-5	TRBV12-3/TRBV12-4	-	CASNSYGLGQPQHF	TGTGCCAGCAACTCTTACGGTCTGGGTCAGCCCCAGCATTTT
-	TRBJ2-3	TRBV10-3	-	CAISEVAARADTQYF	TGTGCCATCAGTGAGGTAGCGGCTCGGGCAGATACGCAGTATTTT
few	TRBJ1-2	TRBV12-3/TRBV12-4	-	CASSLWGPYGYTF	TGTGCCAGCAGTTTATGGGGACCTTATGGCTACACCTTC
many	TRBJ2-1	TRBV30	TRBD2	CAWSGLALYNEQFF	TGTGCCTGGAGTGGACTAGCCCTCTACAATGAGCAGTTCTTC
many	TRBJ2-3	TRBV12-3/TRBV12-4	-	CASSLGDGSTDTQYF	TGTGCCAGCAGTTTAGGAGACGGGAGCACAGATACGCAGTATTTT
many	TRBJ1-2	TRBV5-1	-	CASRTGQDYYGYTF	TGCGCCAGCAGAACGGGGCAGGACTACTATGGCTACACCTTC
few	TRBJ2-1	TRBV18	TRBD2	CASSPLAGEGEQFF	TGTGCCAGCTCACCCTTAGCGGGAGAAGGAGAGCAGTTCTTC
many	TRBJ2-2	TRBV12-3/TRBV12-4	-	CASRSSGTNPGELFF	TGTGCCAGCAGGTCATCCGGGACAAACCCCGGGGAGCTGTTTTTT
many	TRBJ2-2	TRBV4-2	TRBD2	CASSQDSLAGGFGELFF	TGTGCCAGCAGCCAAGATTCCCTAGCGGGGGGGTTCGGGGAGCTGTTTTTT
-	TRBJ1-6	TRBV4-1	-	CASSQEAGENSPLHF	TGCGCCAGCAGCCAAGAAGCAGGGGAGAATTCACCCCTCCACTTT
few	TRBJ2-1	TRBV10-3	-	CAISVRRSYNEQFF	TGTGCCATCAGTGTAAGGCGGAGCTACAATGAGCAGTTCTTC
-	TRBJ2-7	TRBV5-1	TRBD2	CASSLVSSGVSSYEQYF	TGCGCCAGCAGCTTGGTGTCTAGCGGGGTTAGCTCCTACGAGCAGTACTTC
-	TRBJ2-1	TRBV19	TRBD2	CASEKAGAGNEQFF	TGTGCCAGCGAGAAAGCGGGAGCAGGCAATGAGCAGTTCTTC
few	TRBJ2-3	TRBV13	TRBD2	CASSPVGLAGSDTQYF	TGTGCCAGCAGCCCAGTGGGGCTAGCGGGGTCAGATACGCAGTATTTT
-	TRBJ2-3	TRBV5-1	-	CASSFGRLYTDTQYF	TGCGCCAGCAGCTTTGGTCGGCTTTACACAGATACGCAGTATTTT
many	TRBJ1-1	TRBV5-1	TRBD1	CASRQTGTENTEAFF	TGCGCCAGCAGACAAACCGGGACAGAGAACACTGAAGCTTTCTTT
many	TRBJ2-5	TRBV2	-	CASSEFSQETQYF	TGTGCCAGCAGTGAGTTTTCCCAAGAGACCCAGTACTTC
-	TRBJ1-5	TRBV10-3	-	CAISESGGVNQPQHF	TGTGCCATCAGTGAGTCAGGAGGGGTCAATCAGCCCCAGCATTTT
few	TRBJ2-1	TRBV20-1	TRBD2	CSAWTSGRPNEQFF	TGCAGTGCTTGGACTAGCGGGAGGCCCAATGAGCAGTTCTTC
-	TRBJ2-5	TRBV12-3/TRBV12-4	-	CASSLARGPETQYF	TGTGCCAGCAGTTTAGCGCGGGGGCCAGAGACCCAGTACTTC
many	TRBJ2-2	TRBV25-1	-	CACHGLKAGELFF	TGTGCCTGCCACGGCTTAAAGGCCGGGGAGCTGTTTTTT
-	TRBJ2-5	TRBV20-1	TRBD2	CSAIVLAGYQETQYF	TGCAGTGCAATCGTACTAGCGGGGTACCAAGAGACCCAGTACTTC
-	TRBJ2-5	TRBV28	-	CAWPKEFRETQYF	TGTGCCTGGCCCAAGGAGTTTCGAGAGACCCAGTACTTC
many	TRBJ2-1	TRBV18	TRBD2	CASSPPRLAGGGNEQFF	TGTGCCAGCTCACCACCCAGACTAGCGGGAGGGGGAAATGAGCAGTTCTTC